This T cell receptor beta chain was documented in a study of T cells in tuberculosis. Germline lookup yields CDR1 SGHRS and CDR2 YFSETQ. V lost 0 bases and J 8 bases, leaving 17 bases between the germline ends. This CDR3 comprises 15 residues. Assay: immunoSEQ multiplex PCR; the TCRdb copy retains only in-frame clones and omits some. Among 25,000 to 35,000 clones listed, about 90% were seen once. Time point reported: new active TB diagnosis, blood taken before or within 7 days of starting treatment. The sequence was obtained from an adult with tuberculosis. Some clones in this sample may be carry-over from other donors' samples. The rearrangement uses TRBV5-1 and TRBJ1-2; no clear D gene. Material: PBMCs, obtained at tuberculosis diagnosis. The CDR3 DNA reads as TGCGCCAGCAGCTTGGAGGCTGGGTACGCGGAGGGCTACACCTTC. It is translated as CASSLEAGYAEGYTF.